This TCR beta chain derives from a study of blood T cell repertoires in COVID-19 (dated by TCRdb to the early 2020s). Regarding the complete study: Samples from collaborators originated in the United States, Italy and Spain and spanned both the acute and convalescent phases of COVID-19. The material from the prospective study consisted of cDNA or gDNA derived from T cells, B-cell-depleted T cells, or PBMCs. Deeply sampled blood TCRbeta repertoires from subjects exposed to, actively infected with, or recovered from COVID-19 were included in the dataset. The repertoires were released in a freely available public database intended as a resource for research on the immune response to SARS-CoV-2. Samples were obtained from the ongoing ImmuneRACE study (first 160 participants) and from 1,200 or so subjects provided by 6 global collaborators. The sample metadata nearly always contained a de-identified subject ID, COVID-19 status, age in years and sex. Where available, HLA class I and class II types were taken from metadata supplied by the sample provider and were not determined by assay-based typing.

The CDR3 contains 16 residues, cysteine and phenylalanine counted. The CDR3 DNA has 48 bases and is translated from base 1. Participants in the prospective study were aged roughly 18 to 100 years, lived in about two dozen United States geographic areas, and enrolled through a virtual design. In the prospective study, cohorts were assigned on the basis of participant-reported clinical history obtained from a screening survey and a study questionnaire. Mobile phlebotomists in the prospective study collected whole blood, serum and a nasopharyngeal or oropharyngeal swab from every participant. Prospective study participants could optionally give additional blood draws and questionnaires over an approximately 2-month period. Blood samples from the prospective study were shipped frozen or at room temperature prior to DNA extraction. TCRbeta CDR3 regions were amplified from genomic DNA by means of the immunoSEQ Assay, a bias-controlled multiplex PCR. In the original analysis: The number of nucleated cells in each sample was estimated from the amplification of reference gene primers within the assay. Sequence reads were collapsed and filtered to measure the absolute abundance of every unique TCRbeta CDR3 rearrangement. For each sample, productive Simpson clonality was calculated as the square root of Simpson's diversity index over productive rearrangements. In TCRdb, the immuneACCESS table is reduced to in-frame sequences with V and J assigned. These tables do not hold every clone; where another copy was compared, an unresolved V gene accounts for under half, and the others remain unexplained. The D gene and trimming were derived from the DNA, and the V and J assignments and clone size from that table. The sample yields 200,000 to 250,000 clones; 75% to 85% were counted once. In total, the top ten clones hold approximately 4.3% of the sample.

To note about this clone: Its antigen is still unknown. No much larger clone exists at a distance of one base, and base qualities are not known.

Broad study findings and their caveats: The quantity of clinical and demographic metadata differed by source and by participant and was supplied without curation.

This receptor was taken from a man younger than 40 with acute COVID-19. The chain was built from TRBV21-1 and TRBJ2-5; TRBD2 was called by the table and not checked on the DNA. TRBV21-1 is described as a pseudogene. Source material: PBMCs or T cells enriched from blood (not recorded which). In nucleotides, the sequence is TGTGCCAGCAGCGGTACTAGCGGGGGGGCCCGGGAGACCCAGTACTTC. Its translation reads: CASSGTSGGARETQYF.